This T cell receptor beta chain was profiled in a study of cytomegalovirus exposure and HLA in healthy donors. A word on this clone: The antigen remains unidentified.

Study-wide results and limits: Per a later analysis, HLA-associated TCR beta chains showed more clonal expansion than other, equally common TCR beta chains. TCR beta V- and J-gene trimming was later associated with a missense DCLRE1C variant.

Germline V lookup: CDR1 GTSNPN, CDR2 SVGIG (reference sequence). CDR3 size: 15 residues. J lost 7 bases, V lost 2 bases, and 8 bases had no gene match. Both 60 Vbeta primers and 13 Jbeta primers went into the PCR. Here immunoSEQ multiplex PCR was the method, and the copy in TCRdb shows in-frame clones only, minus some. The data hold roughly 150,000 clones, with 73% observed a single time. This sequence joins TRBV30 and TRBJ1-4; TRBD1 matches at 9 bases. This receptor was obtained from a woman younger than 35 in good health and CMV-seropositive. Sample: PBMCs. The CDR3 bases are TGTGCCTGGAGTCCGGGCAGACAGGGGGGTGAAAAACTGTTTTTT. This gives the protein CAWSPGRQGGEKLFF.